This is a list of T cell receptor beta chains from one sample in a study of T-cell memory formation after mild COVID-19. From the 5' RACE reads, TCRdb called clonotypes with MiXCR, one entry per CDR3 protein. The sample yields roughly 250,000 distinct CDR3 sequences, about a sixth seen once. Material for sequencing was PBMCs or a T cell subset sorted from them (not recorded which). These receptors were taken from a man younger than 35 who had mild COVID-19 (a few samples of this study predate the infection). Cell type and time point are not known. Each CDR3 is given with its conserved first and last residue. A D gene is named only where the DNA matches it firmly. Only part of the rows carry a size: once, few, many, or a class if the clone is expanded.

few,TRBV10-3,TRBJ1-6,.,CATRGVDNSPLHF,TGTGCCACCAGGGGAGTGGATAATTCACCCCTCCACTTT
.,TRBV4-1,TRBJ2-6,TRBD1,CASSNRDSLYSGANVLTF,TGCGCCAGCAGCAATCGGGACAGTTTATACTCTGGGGCCAACGTCCTGACTTTC
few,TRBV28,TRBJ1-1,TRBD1,CASSPNPTGRNTEAFF,TGTGCCAGCAGTCCCAACCCGACAGGGCGGAACACTGAAGCTTTCTTT
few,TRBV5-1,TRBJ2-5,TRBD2,CASSLSGGAEKTQYF,TGCGCCAGCAGCTTGAGCGGGGGGGCCGAAAAGACCCAGTACTTC
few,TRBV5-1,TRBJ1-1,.,CASSHDSNTEAFF,TGCGCCAGCAGCCATGACAGTAACACTGAAGCTTTCTTT
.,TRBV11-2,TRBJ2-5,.,CASSLMGLETQYF,TGTGCCAGCAGCTTGATGGGGCTCGAGACCCAGTACTTC
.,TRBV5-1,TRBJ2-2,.,CASSLDQTLTNTGELFF,TGCGCCAGCAGCTTGGATCAGACCCTGACGAACACCGGGGAGCTGTTTTTT
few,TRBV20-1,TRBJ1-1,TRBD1,CSAVLRRGQAFF,TGCAGTGCCGTCCTCCGCAGGGGGCAGGCTTTCTTT
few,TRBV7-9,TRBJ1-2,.,CASSPPDRNYGYTF,TGTGCCAGCAGCCCGCCGGACCGTAACTATGGCTACACCTTC
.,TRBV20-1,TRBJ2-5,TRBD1,CSARDRGQGGTQYF,TGCAGTGCTAGGGACCGCGGACAGGGGGGGACCCAGTACTTC
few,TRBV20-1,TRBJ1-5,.,CSARERSGDQPQHF,TGCAGTGCTAGGGAGAGATCAGGTGATCAGCCCCAGCATTTT
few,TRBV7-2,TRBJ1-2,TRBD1,CASSLAHPGGLAYGYTF,TGTGCCAGCAGCTTAGCGCATCCAGGGGGCTTGGCCTATGGCTACACCTTC
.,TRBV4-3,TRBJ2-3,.,CASSQKAVGTQYF,TGCGCCAGCAGCCAAAAAGCGGTGGGTACGCAGTATTTT
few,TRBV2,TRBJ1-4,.,CASSGGEATNEKLFF,TGTGCCAGCAGTGGCGGGGAGGCAACTAATGAAAAACTGTTTTTT
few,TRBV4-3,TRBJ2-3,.,CASSQRGASSTDTQYF,TGCGCCAGCAGCCAGAGGGGGGCCTCTAGCACAGATACGCAGTATTTT
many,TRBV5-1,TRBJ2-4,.,CASSLGDRRETGGIQYF,TGCGCCAGCAGCTTGGGGGACCGGAGAGAAACCGGGGGCATTCAGTACTTC
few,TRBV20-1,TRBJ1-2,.,CSASLPGAGGYTF,TGCAGTGCTAGTCTCCCAGGGGCCGGAGGCTACACCTTC
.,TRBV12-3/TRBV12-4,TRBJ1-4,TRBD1,CASRGTGDEKLFF,TGTGCCAGCAGGGGGACAGGAGATGAAAAACTGTTTTTT
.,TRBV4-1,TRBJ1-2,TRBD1,CASSQGDRGGGGYTF,TGCGCCAGCAGCCAAGGAGACAGGGGAGGAGGTGGCTACACCTTC
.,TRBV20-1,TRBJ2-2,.,CSARDSRGDGELFF,TGCAGTGCTAGAGACTCGCGGGGCGACGGGGAGCTGTTTTTT
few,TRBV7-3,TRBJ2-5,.,CASSPGQIAETQYF,TGTGCCAGCAGCCCCGGACAGATTGCGGAGACCCAGTACTTC
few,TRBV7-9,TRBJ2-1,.,CASSPPVRWDEQFF,TGTGCCAGCAGCCCCCCGGTGAGGTGGGATGAGCAGTTCTTC
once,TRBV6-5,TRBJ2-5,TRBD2,CASRRTLAGAVETQYF,TGTGCCAGCAGACGGACCCTAGCGGGGGCCGTAGAGACCCAGTACTTC
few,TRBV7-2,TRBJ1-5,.,CASSLASRSNQPQHF,TGTGCCAGCAGCCTCGCCTCAAGAAGCAATCAGCCCCAGCATTTT
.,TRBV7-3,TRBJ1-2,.,CASSSDRTGGYTF,TGTGCCAGCAGCTCGGACAGAACGGGGGGCTACACCTTC
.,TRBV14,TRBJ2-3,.,CASSPRSGGPSTDTQYF,TGTGCCAGCAGCCCGAGATCAGGCGGGCCTAGCACAGATACGCAGTATTTT
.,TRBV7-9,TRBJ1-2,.,CASSLDVRDYGYTF,TGTGCCAGCAGCTTAGATGTCCGAGACTATGGCTACACCTTC
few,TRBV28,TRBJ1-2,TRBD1,CASIAGTANYGYTF,TGTGCCAGCATCGCCGGGACAGCCAACTATGGCTACACCTTC
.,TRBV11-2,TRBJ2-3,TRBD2,CASSPGGGSDTQYF,TGTGCCAGCAGCCCGGGGGGAGGGTCAGATACGCAGTATTTT
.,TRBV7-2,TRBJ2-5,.,CASSPNALGETQYF,TGTGCCAGCAGCCCAAACGCCCTCGGTGAGACCCAGTACTTC
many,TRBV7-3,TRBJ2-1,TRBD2,CASSLRLAGYNEQFF,TGTGCCAGCAGCTTACGCCTAGCGGGCTACAATGAGCAGTTCTTC
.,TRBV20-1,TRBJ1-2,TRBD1,CSAEQQGANYGYTF,TGCAGTGCTGAACAACAGGGGGCGAACTATGGCTACACCTTC
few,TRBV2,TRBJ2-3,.,CASKLRLTGRTDTQYF,TGTGCCAGCAAGCTTCGCCTGACAGGTCGCACAGATACGCAGTATTTT
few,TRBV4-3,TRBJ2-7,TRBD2,CASSKTSGGASSGYEQYF,TGCGCCAGCAGCAAGACTAGCGGGGGAGCTAGCTCGGGCTACGAGCAGTACTTC
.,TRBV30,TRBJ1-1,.,CAWDVGAILNTEAFF,TGTGCCTGGGACGTAGGGGCCATACTGAACACTGAAGCTTTCTTT
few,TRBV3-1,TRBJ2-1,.,CASSLRRSYNEQFF,TGTGCCAGCAGCCTCCGGCGCTCCTACAATGAGCAGTTCTTC
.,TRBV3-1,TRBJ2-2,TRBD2,CASNRLPGRGAGTGELFF,TGTGCCAGCAACCGCCTGCCTGGGAGGGGCGCGGGCACCGGGGAGCTGTTTTTT
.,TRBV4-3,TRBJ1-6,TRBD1,CASSQDPDRAFHSPLHF,TGCGCCAGCAGCCAAGATCCCGACAGGGCGTTTCATTCACCCCTCCACTTT
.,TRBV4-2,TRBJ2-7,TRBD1,CASSQDGPGQGFEQYF,TGTGCCAGCAGCCAAGACGGACCGGGACAGGGATTCGAGCAGTACTTC
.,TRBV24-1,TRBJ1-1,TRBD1,CATSTGGAGEAFF,TGTGCCACCAGTACAGGGGGCGCCGGTGAAGCTTTCTTT
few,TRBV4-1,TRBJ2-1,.,CASSHGGLRGEFF,TGCGCCAGCAGCCACGGCGGGCTCCGGGGAGAGTTCTTC
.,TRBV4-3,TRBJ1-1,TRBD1,CASSKTRTGGTTEAFF,TGCGCCAGCAGCAAGACCCGGACAGGGGGGACCACTGAAGCTTTCTTT